Below are 24 T cell receptor beta chains sequenced from a single sample in a study of T cells in Graves' hyperthyroidism and ophthalmopathy. RNA transcripts gave rise to amplified TCR beta CDR3 regions. First-round RT-PCR with HTBI primers amplified the TCR CDR3 region. MiXCR was run by TCRdb on the multiplex PCR reads, yielding one entry per CDR3 protein. The data show hundreds of thousands of distinct CDR3 sequences, approximately 25% seen once. The sequenced sample was blood. The source is a woman aged 40 to 50 with Graves' ophthalmopathy.

This clonotype was seen repeatedly, ten times or more. V is TRBV3-1 and J is TRBJ1-1; perhaps TRBD1 as D (5 bases). With 1 base removed from V and 7 bases from J, the gap between germline ends came to 10 bases. The CDR3 covers 13 residues. Germline loops: CDR1 LGHDT, CDR2 YNNKEL (reference sequence). CDR3 loop: CASSQVGGGEAFF. As DNA, the CDR3 is TGTGCCAGCAGCCAAGTTGGGGGGGGTGAAGCTTTCTTT.

The chain has TRBV12-3 or TRBV12-4 and TRBJ1-5, with D tentatively TRBD1 (5 bases). V was clipped by 6 bases and J by 4 bases, with 19 bases between them. The CDR3 totals 16 residues. The CDR3 spells CASRLGEGRRNQPQHF. In DNA, the CDR3 is TGTGCCAGCAGATTGGGAGAGGGACGGAGGAATCAGCCCCAGCATTTT.

This clonotype was found many times. The chain couples TRBV19 to TRBJ1-1, with unresolved D. This CDR3 has 14 residues. CDR1 and CDR2 from the germline V gene are LNHDA and SQIVND (reference sequence). The germline V and J ends were trimmed by 5 bases and 1 base, with 11 bases remaining between them. CDR3 DNA sequence: TGTGCCAGTAGTGCTGGGAAGGCGAACACTGAAGCTTTCTTT. It specifies CASSAGKANTEAFF.

In its sample, this clonotype was seen a few times. The rearrangement links TRBV6-1 to TRBJ1-2; maybe TRBD1 (6 bases). Germline V gene data show CDR1 as MNHNS and CDR2 as SASEGT. The V and J ends lost 3 bases and 2 bases respectively, with 10 bases between them. This CDR3 contains 14 residues. The CDR3 region is CASSDPGQNYGYTF. As DNA, the CDR3 is TGTGCCAGCAGTGATCCTGGACAGAACTATGGCTACACCTTC.

This clonotype came up many times. V and J are TRBV18 and TRBJ2-7, with 8 bases lining up with TRBD2. Trimming took 5 bases from V and 5 from J; bases not matched to a gene: 11. The germline CDR1 and CDR2 sequences are KGHSH and LQKENI. The CDR3 runs 15 residues. CDR3 DNA sequence: TGTGCCAGCTCAGGGTCGGGGGGGAGTGCCAACGAGCAGTACTTC. As protein: CASSGSGGSANEQYF.

The V and J genes are TRBV5-1 and TRBJ2-2; 7 bases fit TRBD1. The CDR3 extends over 17 amino acids. J lost 6 bases, V lost 4 bases, and 15 bases had no gene match. Looked up from germline, CDR1 is SGHRS and CDR2 is YFSETQ. CDR3 in DNA: TGCGCCAGCAGCCAATTAAAGACAGGGATTAACGCCGGGGAGCTGTTTTTT. Its translation: CASSQLKTGINAGELFF. Full variable domain (missing parts from reference TRBV5-1 and TRBJ2-2): KAGVTQTPRYLIKTRGQQVTLSCSPISGHRSVSWYQQTPGQGLQFLFEYFSETQRNKGNFPGRFSGRQFSNSRSEMNVSTLELGDSALYLCASSQLKTGINAGELFFGEGSRLTVL.

The DNA for the CDR3 is TGTGCCAGCAGTTCCCCCCCGGGACAGGGACCCTACGAGCAGTACTTC. Its translation: CASSSPPGQGPYEQYF. The chain links TRBV6-2 or TRBV6-3 to TRBJ2-7, with 9 bases that match TRBD1. The junction had 9 bases not matched to a gene; V was cut back by 4 bases and J by 2 bases. This CDR3 has 16 residues. Looked up from germline, CDR1 is MNHEY and CDR2 is SVGEGT.

This clonotype came up many times. The chain couples TRBV28 to TRBJ1-2; 7 positions match TRBD1. Trimming took 5 bases from V and 3 from J; bases not matched to a gene: 9. The CDR3 is 15 amino acids. Germline CDR1 and CDR2: MDHEN and SYDVKM. The CDR3 DNA follows: TGTGCCAGCAGTACCCAGACAGGGTGGGACTATGGCTACACCTTC. This codes for CASSTQTGWDYGYTF.

The table lists this clonotype with many counts. This chain uses TRBV10-3 with TRBJ2-1; weak D call: TRBD2 (6 bases). This CDR3 has 14 amino acids. CDR1 is ENHRY and CDR2 is SYGVKD in the germline V gene. V was cut by 3 bases and J by 4 bases, with 10 bases left in between. In DNA, the CDR3 is TGTGCCATCAGTGATAGCGGACGGTACAATGAGCAGTTCTTC. This translates into CAISDSGRYNEQFF.

This clonotype was observed a handful of times. The V and J genes are TRBV5-1 and TRBJ2-7, with TRBD2 as a possible D gene (6 bases). The germline CDR1 and CDR2 sequences are SGHRS and YFSETQ. This CDR3 is built from 14 residues. Trimming removed 1 base at V and 4 bases at J, with 12 bases between. The chain's CDR3 is CASSLSGGVYEQYF. In DNA, the CDR3 is TGCGCCAGCAGCTTGTCTGGCGGGGTTTACGAGCAGTACTTC.

This clonotype was seen more than once but under ten times. The chain couples TRBV28 to TRBJ1-1, with 10 bases fitting TRBD1. V dropped 6 bases and J dropped 0; count of bases not matched to a gene: 7. Germline CDR1 MDHEN, CDR2 SYDVKM. The CDR3 runs 16 residues. The CDR3 DNA reads as TGTGCCAGCAGATTTCCCGGGACAGGGGTGAACACTGAAGCTTTCTTT. Its protein product is CASRFPGTGVNTEAFF.

The V and J genes are TRBV5-6 and TRBJ1-1; maybe TRBD1 (5 bases). Trimming cost V 4 bases and J 1 base, with 17 bases left between them. The CDR3 loop spans 16 amino acids. Germline V gene lookup returns CDR1 SGHDT and CDR2 YYEEEE. Written as DNA, the CDR3 is TGTGCCAGCAGCCGGCGGGGACCCCTCGAGAACACTGAAGCTTTCTTT. Protein product: CASSRRGPLENTEAFF.

This clonotype was seen repeatedly, ten times or more. V and J are TRBV6-2 or TRBV6-3 and TRBJ2-1; 15 nucleotides line up with TRBD2. V lost 5 bases to trimming and J lost 8 bases; unmatched junction nucleotides: 7. Germline V gene data show CDR1 as MNHEY and CDR2 as SVGEGT. CDR3 length: 16 residues. The CDR3 DNA is TGTGCCAGCAGTAGGGGACTAGCGGGAGGCCTCGATGAGCAGTTCTTC. Amino acids: CASSRGLAGGLDEQFF.

This clonotype occurred many times. The chain employs TRBV14 and TRBJ1-1, with D perhaps TRBD1 (6 bases). CDR1 SGHDN and CDR2 FVKESK come from the germline V gene. The CDR3 has 13 amino acids. The V and J ends lost 3 bases and 11 bases respectively, with 16 bases between them. In nucleotides, the CDR3 is TGTGCCAGCAGCCAGGGCGATGGGGGCCGCGCTTTCTTT. As protein: CASSQGDGGRAFF.

The chain links TRBV6-1 to TRBJ2-7; D not resolved. This CDR3 has 15 residues. Germline V CDR1 and CDR2: MNHNS, SASEGT. The V end was cut by 4 bases, the J end by 2 bases, with 15 bases between. In nucleotides, the CDR3 is TGTGCCAGCAGTGCGTCGCGTGCAGTCACCTACGAGCAGTACTTC. This codes for CASSASRAVTYEQYF.

This clonotype was found many times. The V gene is TRBV28, the J gene TRBJ2-4; possibly TRBD1 or TRBD2 for D (5 bases each). The CDR3 extends over 11 amino acids. Germline V lookup: CDR1 MDHEN, CDR2 SYDVKM. The germline V and J ends were trimmed by 9 bases and 7 bases, with 10 bases remaining between them. The CDR3 DNA sequence: TGTGCCAGTGGTGAGGGGAACATTCAGTACTTC. It translates to CASGEGNIQYF.

This clonotype was detected ten times or more. The rearrangement joins TRBV27 to TRBJ1-1, with D unclear. The CDR3 consists of 13 residues. The germline V gene encodes CDR1 MNHEY and CDR2 SMNVEV (reference sequence). V was shortened by 4 bases and J by 3 bases, with 9 bases between the two germline ends. The CDR3 DNA reads as TGTGCCAGCAGTTCCCTTGACGACACTGAAGCTTTCTTT. Protein product: CASSSLDDTEAFF.

This clonotype showed up many times. The chain is built from TRBV28 and TRBJ2-5, with TRBD1 identical over 11 bases. The CDR3 has 15 amino acids. Germline assignment: CDR1 MDHEN and CDR2 SYDVKM. V lost 6 bases and J lost 5; bases outside the gene matches: 8. The CDR3 nucleotides are TGTGCCAGCAGCCCCGGACAGGGGGCCCTTGAGACCCAGTACTTC. Translating it yields CASSPGQGALETQYF. Full variable domain (rest looked up from reference TRBV28 and TRBJ2-5): DVKVTQSSRYLVKRTGEKVFLECVQDMDHENMFWYRQDPGLGLRLIYFSYDVKMKEKGDIPEGYSVSREKKERFSLILESASTNQTSMYLCASSPGQGALETQYFGPGTRLLVL.

Remarks on this clonotype: This may come from a read error, since a much larger clone is one base off. CDR3 sequence reads: CASSPDPGTGRINGQFF. CDR3 in DNA: TGTGCCAGTAGTCCCGACCCCGGGACAGGAAGAATCAATGGGCAGTTCTTC. This rearrangement joins TRBV19 to TRBJ2-1; 8 bases line up with TRBD1. The CDR3 sequence is 17 residues long. CDR1 is LNHDA and CDR2 is SQIVND in the germline V gene (reference sequence).

This clonotype was counted a few times. The chain has TRBV28 and TRBJ2-7, with 11 bases lining up with TRBD2. Looked up from germline, CDR1 is MDHEN and CDR2 is SYDVKM. CDR3 length: 14 amino acids. The J segment lost 6 bases and the V segment lost 5 bases, leaving 6 bases of the junction unmatched. The CDR3 loop reads CASSTSGRTVEQYF. CDR3 nucleotides: TGTGCCAGCAGTACTAGCGGGAGAACTGTCGAGCAGTACTTC.

This clonotype was detected many times. The chain has TRBV19 and TRBJ2-2; no firm D call. This CDR3 contains 12 residues. Germline V gene data show CDR1 as LNHDA and CDR2 as SQIVND (reference sequence). V was shortened by 4 bases and J by 6 bases, with 6 bases between the two germline ends. CDR3 nucleotide sequence: TGTGCCAGTAGTAACGTCCCCGGGGAGCTGTTTTTT. Translating gives CASSNVPGELFF.

This clonotype was recorded at least ten times. This chain uses TRBV6-2 or TRBV6-3 with TRBJ2-2, with no clear D. The length of the CDR3 is 12 residues. CDR1 and CDR2 from the germline V gene are MNHEY and SVGEGT. V shed 8 bases and J shed 5 bases, with 9 bases lying between them. The CDR3 DNA is TGTGCCAGCCGATTACTGACCGGGGAGCTGTTTTTT. It is translated as CASRLLTGELFF.

The chain has TRBV3-1 and TRBJ2-5; 9 bases line up with TRBD2. The CDR3 spans 19 residues. CDR1 and CDR2 from the germline V gene are LGHDT and YNNKEL (reference sequence). Germline trimming cut 0 bases from V and 5 bases from J; bases unmatched to any gene: 16. The CDR3 here is CASSQDKTGVAGAAETQYF. DNA of the CDR3: TGTGCCAGCAGCCAAGATAAAACAGGGGTAGCGGGAGCTGCTGAGACCCAGTACTTC.

The CDR3 spells CASSKSLGPGNTIYF. The CDR3 DNA reads TGTGCCAGCAGTAAATCACTGGGTCCTGGAAACACCATATATTTT. The chain combines TRBV12-3 or TRBV12-4 with TRBJ1-3; D is undetermined. CDR3 length equals 15 residues. Trimming removed 5 bases at V and 2 bases at J, with 13 bases between.